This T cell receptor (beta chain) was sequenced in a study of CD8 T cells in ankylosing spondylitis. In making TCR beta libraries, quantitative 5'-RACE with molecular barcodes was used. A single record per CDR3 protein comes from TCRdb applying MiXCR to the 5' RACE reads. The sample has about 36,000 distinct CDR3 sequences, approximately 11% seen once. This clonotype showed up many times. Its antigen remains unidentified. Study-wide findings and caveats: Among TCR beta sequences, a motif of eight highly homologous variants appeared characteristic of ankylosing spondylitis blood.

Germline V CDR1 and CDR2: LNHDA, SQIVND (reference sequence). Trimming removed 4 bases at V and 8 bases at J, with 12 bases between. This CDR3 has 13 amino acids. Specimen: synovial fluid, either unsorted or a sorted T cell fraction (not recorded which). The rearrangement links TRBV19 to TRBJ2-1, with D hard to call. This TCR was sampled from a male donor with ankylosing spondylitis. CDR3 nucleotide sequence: TGTGCCAGTAGTACGAGGAGTGCCTATGAGCAGTTCTTC. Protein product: CASSTRSAYEQFF.